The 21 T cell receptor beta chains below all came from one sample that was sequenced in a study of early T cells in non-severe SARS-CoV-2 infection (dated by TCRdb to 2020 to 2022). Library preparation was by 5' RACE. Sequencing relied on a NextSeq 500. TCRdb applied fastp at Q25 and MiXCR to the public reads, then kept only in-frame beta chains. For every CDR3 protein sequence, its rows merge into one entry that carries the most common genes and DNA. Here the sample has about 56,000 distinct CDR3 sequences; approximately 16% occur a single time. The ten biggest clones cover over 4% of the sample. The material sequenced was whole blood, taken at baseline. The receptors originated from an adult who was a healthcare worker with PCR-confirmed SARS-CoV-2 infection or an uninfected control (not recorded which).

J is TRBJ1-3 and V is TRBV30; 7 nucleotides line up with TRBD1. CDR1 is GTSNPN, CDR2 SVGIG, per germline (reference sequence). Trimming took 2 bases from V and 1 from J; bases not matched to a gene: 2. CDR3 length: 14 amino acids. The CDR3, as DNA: TGTGCCTGGAGTCCGGGACAGTCTGGAAACACCATATATTTT. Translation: CAWSPGQSGNTIYF.

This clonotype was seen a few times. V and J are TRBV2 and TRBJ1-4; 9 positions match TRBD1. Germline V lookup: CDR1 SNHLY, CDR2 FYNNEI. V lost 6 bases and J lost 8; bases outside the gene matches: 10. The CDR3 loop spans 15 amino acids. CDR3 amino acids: CASRPRTGVGEKLFF. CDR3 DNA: TGTGCCAGCAGGCCCCGGACAGGGGTTGGAGAAAAACTGTTTTTT.

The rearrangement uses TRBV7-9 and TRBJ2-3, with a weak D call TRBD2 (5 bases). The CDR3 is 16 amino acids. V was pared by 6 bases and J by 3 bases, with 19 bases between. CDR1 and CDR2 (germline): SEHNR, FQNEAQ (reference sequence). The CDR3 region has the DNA TGTGCCAGCAGTCAGCTTCGGGGAGTTAGGACAGATACGCAGTATTTT. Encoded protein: CASSQLRGVRTDTQYF.

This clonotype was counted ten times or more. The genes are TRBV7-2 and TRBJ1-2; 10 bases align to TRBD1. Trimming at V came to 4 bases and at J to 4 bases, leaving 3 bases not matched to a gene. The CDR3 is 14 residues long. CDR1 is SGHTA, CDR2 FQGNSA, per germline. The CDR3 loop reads CASSSDRGPYGYTF. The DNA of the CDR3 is TGTGCCAGCAGCTCTGACAGGGGGCCCTATGGCTACACCTTC.

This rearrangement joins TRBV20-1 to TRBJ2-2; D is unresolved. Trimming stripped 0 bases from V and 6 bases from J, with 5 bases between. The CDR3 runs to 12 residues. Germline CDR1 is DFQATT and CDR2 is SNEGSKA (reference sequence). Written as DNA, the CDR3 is TGCAGTGCTAGAGATTTGTCCGGGGAGCTGTTTTTT. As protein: CSARDLSGELFF.

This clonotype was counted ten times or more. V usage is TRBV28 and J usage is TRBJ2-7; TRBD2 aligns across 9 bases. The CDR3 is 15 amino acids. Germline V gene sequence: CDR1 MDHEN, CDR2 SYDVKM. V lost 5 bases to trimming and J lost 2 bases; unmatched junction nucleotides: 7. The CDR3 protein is CASSGRLAATYEQYF. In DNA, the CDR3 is TGTGCCAGCAGTGGTAGACTAGCGGCTACCTACGAGCAGTACTTC.

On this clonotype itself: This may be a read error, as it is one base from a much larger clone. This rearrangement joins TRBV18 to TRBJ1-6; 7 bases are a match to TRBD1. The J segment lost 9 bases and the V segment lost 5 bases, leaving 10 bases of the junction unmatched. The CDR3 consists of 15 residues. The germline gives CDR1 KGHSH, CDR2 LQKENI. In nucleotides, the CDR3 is TGTGCCAGCTCAAGGGACAGCTGGGATTCTTCACCCCTCCACTTT. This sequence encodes CASSRDSWDSSPLHF.

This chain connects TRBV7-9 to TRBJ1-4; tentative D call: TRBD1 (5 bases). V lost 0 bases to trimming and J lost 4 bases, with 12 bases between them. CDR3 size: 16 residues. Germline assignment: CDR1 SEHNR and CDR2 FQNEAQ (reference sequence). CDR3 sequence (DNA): TGTGCCAGCAGCTTAGCCCCCACAGGATATAATGAAAAACTGTTTTTT. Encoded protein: CASSLAPTGYNEKLFF.

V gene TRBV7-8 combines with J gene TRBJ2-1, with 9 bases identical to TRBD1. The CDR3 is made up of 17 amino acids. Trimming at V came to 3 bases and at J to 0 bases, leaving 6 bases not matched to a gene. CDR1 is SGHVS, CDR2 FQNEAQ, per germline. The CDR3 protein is CASSFRDRENSYNEQFF. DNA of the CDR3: TGTGCCAGCAGCTTCCGGGACAGGGAAAACTCCTACAATGAGCAGTTCTTC.

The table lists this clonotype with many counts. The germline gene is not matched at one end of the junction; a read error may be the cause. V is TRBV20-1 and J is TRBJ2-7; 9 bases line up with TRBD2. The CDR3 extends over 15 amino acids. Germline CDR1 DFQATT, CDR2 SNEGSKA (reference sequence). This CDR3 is CSAGDSSGVSYEQYF. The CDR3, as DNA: TGCAGTGCTGGAGACTCTAGCGGGGTCTCCTACGAGCAGTACTTC.

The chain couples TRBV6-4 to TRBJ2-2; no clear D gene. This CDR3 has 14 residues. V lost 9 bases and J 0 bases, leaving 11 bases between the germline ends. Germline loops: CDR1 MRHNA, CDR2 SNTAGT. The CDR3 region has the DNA TGTGCCAGTGGGCTCAGCGCGAACACCGGGGAGCTGTTTTTT. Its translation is CASGLSANTGELFF.

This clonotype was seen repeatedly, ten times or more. CDR3 bases: TGTGCCAGCAGCGTAAATAGCGGGGGCTACAATGAGCAGTTCTTC. Amino acids: CASSVNSGGYNEQFF. The chain uses TRBV9 and TRBJ2-1, with TRBD2 identical over 9 bases. CDR3 size: 15 residues. With 1 base clipped from V and 3 bases from J, the junction kept 2 bases outside the gene matches. Germline V gene sequence: CDR1 SGDLS, CDR2 YYNGEE.

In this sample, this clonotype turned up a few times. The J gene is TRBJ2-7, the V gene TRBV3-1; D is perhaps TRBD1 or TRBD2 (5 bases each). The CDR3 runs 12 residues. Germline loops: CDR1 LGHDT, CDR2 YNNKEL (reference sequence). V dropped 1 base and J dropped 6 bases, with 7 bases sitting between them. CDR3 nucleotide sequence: TGTGCCAGCAGCCAAGCGGGGACCGAGCAGTACTTC. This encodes CASSQAGTEQYF.

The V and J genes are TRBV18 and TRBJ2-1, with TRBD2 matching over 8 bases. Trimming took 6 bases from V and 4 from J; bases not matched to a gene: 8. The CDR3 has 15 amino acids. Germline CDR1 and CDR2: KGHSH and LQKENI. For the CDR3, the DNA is TGTGCCAGCTCCCTTAACGGGGGGGATTACAATGAGCAGTTCTTC. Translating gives CASSLNGGDYNEQFF.

In DNA, the CDR3 is TGCGCCAGCAGCTTGGGCCCCGGCCTCCTGGAGGCCTACGAGCAGTACTTC. Protein product: CASSLGPGLLEAYEQYF. The J gene is TRBJ2-7, the V gene TRBV5-1; possibly TRBD2 for D (5 bases). Germline lookup yields CDR1 SGHRS and CDR2 YFSETQ. This CDR3 comprises 17 residues. V was cut by 0 bases and J by 2 bases, with 18 bases left in between.

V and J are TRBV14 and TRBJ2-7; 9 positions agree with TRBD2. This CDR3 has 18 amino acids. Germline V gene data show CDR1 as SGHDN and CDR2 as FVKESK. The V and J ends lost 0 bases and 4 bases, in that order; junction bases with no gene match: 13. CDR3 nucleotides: TGTGCCAGCAGCCAAGAACGGTCTCGCGGGGGGGCACTATACGAGCAGTACTTC. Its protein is CASSQERSRGGALYEQYF. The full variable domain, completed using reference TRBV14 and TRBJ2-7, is EAGVTQFPSHSVIEKGQTVTLRCDPISGHDNLYWYRRVMGKEIKFLLHFVKESKQDESGMPNNRFLAERTGGTYSTLKVQPAELEDSGVYFCASSQERSRGGALYEQYFGPGTRLTVT.

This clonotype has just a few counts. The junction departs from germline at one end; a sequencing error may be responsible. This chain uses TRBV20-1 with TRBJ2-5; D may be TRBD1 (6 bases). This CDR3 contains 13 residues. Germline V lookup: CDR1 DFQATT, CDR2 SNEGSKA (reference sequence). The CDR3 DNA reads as TGCAGTACTAGGGACAACCTCAAGAACACCCAGTACTTC. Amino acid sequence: CSTRDNLKNTQYF.

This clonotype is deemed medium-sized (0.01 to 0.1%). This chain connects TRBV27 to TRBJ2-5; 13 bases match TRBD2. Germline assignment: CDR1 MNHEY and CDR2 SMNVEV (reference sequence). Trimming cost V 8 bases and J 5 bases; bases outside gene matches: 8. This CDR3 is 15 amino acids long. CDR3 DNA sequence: TGTGCCAGCCGGACTAGCGGGAGTTATGGGGAGACCCAGTACTTC. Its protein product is CASRTSGSYGETQYF.

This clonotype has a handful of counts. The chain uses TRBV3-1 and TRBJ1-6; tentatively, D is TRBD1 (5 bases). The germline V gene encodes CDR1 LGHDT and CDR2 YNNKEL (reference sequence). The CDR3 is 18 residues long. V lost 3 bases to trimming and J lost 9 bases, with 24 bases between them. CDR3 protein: CASSHHGGPGRISSPLHF. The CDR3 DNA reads TGTGCCAGCAGCCATCACGGTGGACCAGGGCGTATTAGTTCACCCCTCCACTTT.

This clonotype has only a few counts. CDR3 loop: CASSPERVGVINTGELFF. The CDR3 region has the DNA TGTGCCAGCAGCCCCGAGAGGGTGGGAGTAATAAACACCGGGGAGCTGTTTTTT. The V gene is TRBV7-3, the J gene TRBJ2-2; a possible D gene is TRBD2 (5 bases). The CDR3 is 18 amino acids. CDR1 is SGHTA, CDR2 FQGTGA, per germline. Between the trimmed V and J ends, which lost 5 bases and 2 bases, there was a span of 21 bases.

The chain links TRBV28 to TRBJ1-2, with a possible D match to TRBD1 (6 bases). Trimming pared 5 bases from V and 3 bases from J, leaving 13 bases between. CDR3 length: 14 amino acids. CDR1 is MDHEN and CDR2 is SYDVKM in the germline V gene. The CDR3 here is CASSPPGGYYGYTF. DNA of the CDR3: TGTGCCAGCAGTCCACCTGGGGGCTACTATGGCTACACCTTC.